This TCR beta chain derives from a study of cytomegalovirus exposure and HLA in healthy donors. Germline V gene lookup returns CDR1 SGHNT and CDR2 YYREEE (reference sequence). This CDR3 is 14 amino acids long. The V segment lost 4 bases and the J segment 2 bases; nucleotides outside the gene matches: 3. There are a few counts of this clone. Its antigen is still unknown. General observations from the study: Presence/absence analyses assumed roughly uniform sequencing depth across donors.

Primers for the PCR totalled 60 Vbeta and 13 Jbeta. Sequenced by immunoSEQ multiplex PCR; TCRdb stores in-frame clones only, minus some. In the table there are 150,000 to 200,000 clones, about four fifths of which are singletons. The source material was PBMCs. The source is a woman aged 45-59 years in good health and CMV-seronegative. The genes are TRBV5-4 and TRBJ2-7; 10 nucleotides align to TRBD1. CDR3 sequence: CASSPGTGAYEQYF. Written as DNA, the CDR3 is TGTGCCAGCAGCCCCGGGACAGGGGCCTACGAGCAGTACTTC. Together with reference TRBV5-4 and TRBJ2-7, the CDR3 gives the full variable domain: ETGVTQSPTHLIKTRGQQVTLRCSSQSGHNTVSWYQQALGQGPQFIFQYYREEENGRGNFPPRFSGLQFPNYSSELNVNALELDDSALYLCASSPGTGAYEQYFGPGTRLTVT.